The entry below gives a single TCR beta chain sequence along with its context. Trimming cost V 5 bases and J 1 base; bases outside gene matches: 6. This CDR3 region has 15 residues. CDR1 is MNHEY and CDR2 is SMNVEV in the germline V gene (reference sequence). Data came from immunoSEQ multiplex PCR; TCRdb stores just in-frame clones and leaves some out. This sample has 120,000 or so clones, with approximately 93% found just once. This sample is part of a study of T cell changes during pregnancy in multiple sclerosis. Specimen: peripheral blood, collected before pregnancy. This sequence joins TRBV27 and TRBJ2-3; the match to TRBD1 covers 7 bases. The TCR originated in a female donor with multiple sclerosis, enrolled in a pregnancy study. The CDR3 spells CASSPNRGGTDTQYF. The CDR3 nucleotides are TGTGCCAGCAGTCCCAACAGGGGCGGCACAGATACGCAGTATTTT.